A single sample is the source of the 22 T cell receptor beta chains below, sequenced in a study of T cell responses to AZD1222 COVID-19 vaccine. The method was immunoSEQ multiplex PCR; TCRdb's version includes in-frame clones alone and lacks a portion of them. The sample yields around 180,000 clones, roughly 92% seen once. The sequencing here drew on peripheral blood, taken on day 0 of AZD1222 vaccination. The receptors stem from an adult in good health.

The sample holds a few counts of this clone. This CDR3 reads CAWSSGNEKLFF. CDR3 sequence (DNA): TGTGCCTGGAGTTCAGGGAATGAAAAACTGTTTTTT. V and J are TRBV30 and TRBJ1-4, with D perhaps matching TRBD1 (5 bases). This CDR3 has 12 residues. V lost 2 bases to trimming and J lost 5 bases, with 6 bases between them. Germline CDR1 and CDR2: GTSNPN and SVGIG (reference sequence). The full variable domain, rest sourced from reference TRBV30 and TRBJ1-4, is SQTIHQWPATLVQPVGSPLSLECTVEGTSNPNLYWYRQAAGRGLQLLFYSVGIGQISSEVPQNLSASRPQDRQFILSSKKLLLSDSGFYLCAWSSGNEKLFFGSGTQLSVL.

The CDR3 DNA follows: TGTGCCAGCAGTGGACAGGGGGCTCAGCCCCAGCATTTT. Encoded protein: CASSGQGAQPQHF. The chain is built from TRBV2 and TRBJ1-5, with 10 bases matching TRBD1. Germline V gene data show CDR1 as SNHLY and CDR2 as FYNNEI. The CDR3 consists of 13 residues. The ends lost 4 bases at V and 6 bases at J; junction bases unmatched: 0. The entire variable domain, with the rest obtained from reference TRBV2 and TRBJ1-5, is as follows: EPEVTQTPSHQVTQMGQEVILRCVPISNHLYFYWYRQILGQKVEFLVSFYNNEISEKSEIFDDQFSVERPDGSNFTLKIRSTKLEDSAMYFCASSGQGAQPQHFGDGTRLSIL.

This rearrangement joins TRBV30 to TRBJ1-1; D is unresolved. The germline V gene encodes CDR1 GTSNPN and CDR2 SVGIG (reference sequence). The CDR3 runs 12 residues. DNA of the CDR3: TGTGCTACAACCAGAGCGGGCACTGAAGCTTTCTTT. This codes for CATTRAGTEAFF.

Worth noting for this clone: This CDR3 is also generated by other DNA sequences in the sample. The V call is TRBV7-9, the J call TRBJ1-1; D not certain. Germline lookup yields CDR1 SEHNR and CDR2 FQNEAQ (reference sequence). Trimming left V 5 bases short and J 3 bases short, with 4 bases between. The CDR3 is 11 residues long. In DNA, the CDR3 is TGTGCCAGCAGCCCCTACACTGAAGCTTTCTTT. Translation gives CASSPYTEAFF.

The gene calls are TRBV7-2 and TRBJ2-7, with 7 bases matching TRBD1. V was pared by 1 base and J by 3 bases, with 3 bases of the junction left unmatched. CDR3 size: 14 residues. Germline V gene data show CDR1 as SGHTA and CDR2 as FQGNSA. CDR3 residues: CASSLDQGVYEQYF. CDR3 nucleotide sequence: TGTGCCAGCAGCTTAGACCAGGGGGTCTACGAGCAGTACTTC. Together with reference TRBV7-2 and TRBJ2-7, the CDR3 gives the full variable domain: GAGVSQSPSNKVTEKGKDVELRCDPISGHTALYWYRQSLGQGLEFLIYFQGNSAPDKSGLPSDRFSAERTGGSVSTLTIQRTQQEDSAVYLCASSLDQGVYEQYFGPGTRLTVT.

The chain has TRBV25-1 and TRBJ2-7; the D is unclear. The CDR3 length is 14 residues. The germline CDR1 and CDR2 sequences are MGHDK and SYGVNS. The CDR3 spells CASSEVLGPETPDV. As DNA, the CDR3 is TGTGCCAGCAGTGAAGTATTGGGTCCAGAAACCCCGGACGTC.

The chain couples TRBV28 to TRBJ2-7; 11 bases are a match to TRBD1. The CDR3 runs to 17 residues. After removal of 2 bases from V and 4 bases from J, the junction contained 10 bases not matched to a gene. Germline V gene lookup returns CDR1 MDHEN and CDR2 SYDVKM. In DNA form, the CDR3 reads TGTGCCAGCAGTTTAACTGGACAGGGGGCAAGGGTGTACGAGCAGTACGTC. It encodes CASSLTGQGARVYEQYV.

The rearrangement joins TRBV3-1 (or the pseudogene TRBV3-2) to TRBJ1-1; D uncertain. V gave up 1 base and J gave up 4 bases, with 4 bases separating them. Germline lookup yields CDR1 LGHDT and CDR2 YNNKEL (reference sequence). The CDR3 has 12 amino acids. The chain's CDR3 is CASSQGSTEAFF. In DNA, the CDR3 is TGTGCCAGCAGCCAAGGGAGCACTGAAGCTTTCTTT.

The rearrangement joins TRBV27 to TRBJ1-2; D is ambiguous. The CDR3 sequence is 14 residues long. Looked up from germline, CDR1 is MNHEY and CDR2 is SMNVEV (reference sequence). V gave up 4 bases and J gave up 3 bases, with 12 bases separating them. In DNA form, the CDR3 reads TGTGCCAGCAGTTCCGCCGCGGGGTACTATGGCTACACCTTC. Its protein product is CASSSAAGYYGYTF.

V gene TRBV7-3 combines with J gene TRBJ2-5, with 12 bases matching TRBD2. The V gene end was trimmed by 6 bases and the J gene end by 7 bases; junction bases not matched to a gene: 12. Germline V gene lookup returns CDR1 SGHTA and CDR2 FQGTGA. This CDR3 has 16 amino acids. DNA for the CDR3: TGTGCCAGCAGTTCAACCGGGACTAGCGGGCCGGGGACCCAGTACTTC. Protein: CASSSTGTSGPGTQYF.

This chain connects TRBV9 to TRBJ1-1, with 8 bases aligning to TRBD1. J was trimmed by 8 bases and V by 0 bases; bases with no gene match: 9. The CDR3 loop spans 15 amino acids. CDR1 SGDLS and CDR2 YYNGEE come from the germline V gene. The CDR3 spells CASSVDNRGAREAFF. The CDR3 DNA is TGTGCCAGCAGCGTAGATAACAGGGGGGCGCGAGAAGCTTTCTTT.

The genes are TRBV19 and TRBJ1-1; D is ambiguous. V was cut by 5 bases and J by 0 bases, with 13 bases left in between. Per the germline V gene, CDR1 is LNHDA and CDR2 is SQIVND (reference sequence). The CDR3 spans 15 residues. CDR3 sequence (DNA): TGTGCCAGTAGTCTACGGGGTTCAATGAACACTGAAGCTTTCTTT. Its protein is CASSLRGSMNTEAFF.

The V call is TRBV29-1, the J call TRBJ1-1; D remains unclear. Germline CDR1 is SQVTM and CDR2 is ANQGSEA. V dropped 4 bases and J dropped 8 bases, with 8 bases sitting between them. The CDR3 sequence is 10 residues long. The CDR3 coding sequence is TGCAGCGTTGCCGACCTGGAAGCTTTCTTT. Its translation: CSVADLEAFF.

V usage is TRBV18 and J usage is TRBJ2-3; D is possibly TRBD1 (6 bases). This CDR3 is built from 15 residues. Per germline, CDR1 KGHSH and CDR2 LQKENI. V was clipped by 3 bases and J by 0 bases, with 10 bases between them. This chain's CDR3 is CASSPPGHSTDTQYF. The CDR3 coding sequence is TGTGCCAGCTCACCGCCGGGACACAGCACAGATACGCAGTATTTT.

The V and J genes are TRBV6-1 and TRBJ2-7; 9 bases are a match to TRBD1. The CDR3 loop spans 17 amino acids. V shed 0 bases and J 2 bases; nucleotides not matched to a gene: 8. Germline values: CDR1 MNHNS, CDR2 SASEGT. The CDR3 reads CASSEAEEGTGPYEQYF. CDR3 sequence (DNA): TGTGCCAGCAGTGAAGCGGAGGAAGGGACAGGGCCCTACGAGCAGTACTTC.

The gene calls are TRBV4-1 and TRBJ1-2, with D uncertain. Germline values: CDR1 MGHRA, CDR2 YSYEKL. This CDR3 region has 16 residues. V was clipped by 0 bases and J by 2 bases, with 13 bases between them. This CDR3 reads CASSQDRVTTNYGYTF. In nucleotides, the CDR3 is TGCGCCAGCAGCCAAGATCGTGTCACCACGAACTATGGCTACACCTTC.

V gene TRBV10-2 combines with J gene TRBJ2-1; D might be TRBD1 or TRBD2, each matching 5 bases. The CDR3 has 15 residues. In germline, CDR1 is WSHSY, CDR2 SAAADI. The V and J ends lost 6 bases and 3 bases respectively, with 15 bases between them. CDR3 in amino acids: CASRPGRIIYNEQFF. The CDR3 bases are TGCGCCAGCAGGCCGGGACGGATTATCTACAATGAGCAGTTCTTC.

This clone was seen once. The gene calls are TRBV15 and TRBJ1-2; D gene unclear. In germline, CDR1 is LNHNV, CDR2 YYDKDF (reference sequence). There are 17 residues in the CDR3. The V end lost 0 bases, the J end lost 0 bases, and 14 bases lay between the germline ends. Written as DNA, the CDR3 is TGTGCCACCAGCAGAGATCAGTTGCCCGACGCTAACTATGGCTACACCTTC. Translated, it gives CATSRDQLPDANYGYTF.

The CDR3 region has the DNA TGTGCCAGCAGGGACAGGCTCTCAGGGGGGTACACTGAAGCTTTCTTT. This encodes CASRDRLSGGYTEAFF. V gene TRBV2 combines with J gene TRBJ1-1, with 7 nucleotides matching TRBD1. Germline CDR1 SNHLY, CDR2 FYNNEI. The CDR3 consists of 16 residues. Trimming cost V 6 bases and J 3 bases; bases outside gene matches: 13.

The chain carries TRBV4-1 and TRBJ1-2; the D is unclear. Trimming took 1 base from V and 8 from J, leaving 5 bases between them. The CDR3 loop spans 11 amino acids. Germline loops: CDR1 MGHRA, CDR2 YSYEKL. The CDR3 reads CASSQGEGYTF. As DNA, the CDR3 is TGCGCCAGCAGCCAAGGGGAGGGCTACACCTTC.

The chain recombines TRBV2 with TRBJ2-1; no clear D. Germline V gives CDR1 SNHLY, CDR2 FYNNEI. Trimming left V 8 bases short and J 15 bases short, with 17 bases between. The CDR3 covers 11 residues. The CDR3 region is CASYMLGRGFF. As DNA, the CDR3 is TGTGCCAGCTACATGCTAGGTAGAGGGTTCTTC.

A single count supports this clone. The chain carries TRBV7-2 and TRBJ2-1; TRBD2 matches at 12 bases. CDR1 and CDR2 from the germline V gene are SGHTA and FQGNSA. This CDR3 comprises 18 residues. V gave up 4 bases and J gave up 6 bases; unmatched junction bases: 13. CDR3 bases: TGTGCCAGCAGCTCTCCCCTGGGTAGACTAGCGGGAGTCAATGAGCAGTTCTTC. Its protein product is CASSSPLGRLAGVNEQFF.